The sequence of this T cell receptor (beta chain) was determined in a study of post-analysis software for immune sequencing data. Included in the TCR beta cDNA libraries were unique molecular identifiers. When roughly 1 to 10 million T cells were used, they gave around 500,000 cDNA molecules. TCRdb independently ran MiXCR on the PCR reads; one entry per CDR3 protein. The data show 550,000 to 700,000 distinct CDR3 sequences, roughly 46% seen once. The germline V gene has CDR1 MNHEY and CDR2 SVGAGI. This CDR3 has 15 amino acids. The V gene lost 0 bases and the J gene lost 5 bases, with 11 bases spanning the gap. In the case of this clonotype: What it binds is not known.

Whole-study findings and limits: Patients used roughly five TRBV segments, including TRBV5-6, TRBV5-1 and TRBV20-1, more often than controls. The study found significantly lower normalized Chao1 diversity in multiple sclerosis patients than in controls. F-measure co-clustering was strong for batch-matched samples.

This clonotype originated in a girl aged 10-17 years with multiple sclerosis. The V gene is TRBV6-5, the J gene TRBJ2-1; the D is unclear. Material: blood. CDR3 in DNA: TGTGCCAGCAGTTACTCGACCGATAGAGACAATGAGCAGTTCTTC. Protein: CASSYSTDRDNEQFF.